This is a list of T cell receptor beta chains from one sample in a study of CD8 T cells in Susac syndrome. TCRdb itself ran the immunoSEQ multiplex PCR reads through MiXCR, one entry per CDR3 protein. The sample has over 350,000 distinct CDR3 sequences, about 85% seen once. Sequenced input: CD8+ T cells from PBMCs. Receptor source: a human donor with multiple sclerosis. Each CDR3 is given with its conserved first and last residue. The order of the fields is V gene, D gene, clone size, J gene, CDR3 DNA, CDR3 protein. The D gene is left open where the match is weak. Not every row has a clone size; where given, it reads once, few, many or a size class.

>TRBV28|-|-|TRBJ2-3
TGTGCCAGCAGTTTTTTCGGGGTCCCAGATACGCAGTATTTT
CASSFFGVPDTQYF
>TRBV5-4|TRBD1|-|TRBJ1-2
TGTGCCAGCAGTTCATCCGAACCGGGACAGGGCTATGGCTACACCTTC
CASSSSEPGQGYGYTF
>TRBV6-5|-|-|TRBJ1-5
TGTGCCAGCAGTTACGTCGGTAATCAGCCCCAGCATTTT
CASSYVGNQPQHF
>TRBV14|TRBD1|-|TRBJ1-2
TGTGCCAGCAGCCAAGACGGACAGGGCGGGGGCTATGGCTACACCTTC
CASSQDGQGGGYGYTF
>TRBV5-4|-|-|TRBJ2-7
TGTGCCAGCAGCTCTGCATCGGCCGAGCAGTACTTC
CASSSASAEQYF
>TRBV18|-|-|TRBJ1-1
TGTGCCAGCTCACCAGGGGACGCCGAGGCTTTCTTT
CASSPGDAEAFF
>TRBV2|-|-|TRBJ1-1
TGTGCCTCGATCGGGGGCGGCTCGAACACTGAAGCTTTCTTT
CASIGGGSNTEAFF
>TRBV5-6|-|few|TRBJ2-2
TGTGCCAGCAGCACCTCCGGGGGATACACCGGGGAGCTGTTTTTT
CASSTSGGYTGELFF
>TRBV5-8|TRBD2|-|TRBJ2-1
TGTGCCAGCAGCTTCGAGCGGGGGGGCGATGAGCAGTTCTTC
CASSFERGGDEQFF
>TRBV20-1|-|-|TRBJ1-2
TGCAGTGCTAGAGACCCAGGAAATCATAACTATGGCTACACCTTC
CSARDPGNHNYGYTF
>TRBV6-6|-|few|TRBJ2-5
TGTGCCAGCAGTTACGTAAAGGGGCATCAAGAGACCCAGTACTTC
CASSYVKGHQETQYF
>TRBV28|TRBD1|-|TRBJ2-7
TGTGCCAGCAGTCCGAGCCGTCTCCTCCGGGACAGGGGGATAAACGAGCAGTACTTC
CASSPSRLLRDRGINEQYF
>TRBV4-1|-|-|TRBJ1-5
TGCGCCAGCAGCCAAGATTCGGCAGAAAACAATCAGCCCCAGCATTTT
CASSQDSAENNQPQHF
>TRBV5-1|TRBD1|-|TRBJ2-6
TGCGCCAGCAGCTGGACAGGGGGCGGTGGGGCCAACGTCCTGACTTTC
CASSWTGGGGANVLTF
>TRBV5-5|TRBD2|-|TRBJ2-2
TGTGCCAGCAGCTTCGGACTAGCGGGCACCGGGGAGCTGTTTTTT
CASSFGLAGTGELFF
>TRBV5-1|-|once|TRBJ1-6
TGCGCCAGCAGCCCCCACGCGGGGTGGGATTCACCCCTCCACTTT
CASSPHAGWDSPLHF
>TRBV12-3/TRBV12-4|-|-|TRBJ1-5
TGTGCCAGCAGGGTAGAGGGTTATAGCAATCAGCCCCAGCATTTT
CASRVEGYSNQPQHF
>TRBV4-1|-|-|TRBJ1-1
TGCGCCAGCAGCCATTCGGGGACACCGGGGGGGGAAGCTTTCTTT
CASSHSGTPGGEAFF
>TRBV12-3/TRBV12-4|-|-|TRBJ1-4
TGTGCCAGCAGTTTATCGGGGGTGGCAATTAATGAAAAACTGTTTTTT
CASSLSGVAINEKLFF
>TRBV27|-|-|TRBJ1-5
TGTGCCAGCCATAGCGGGGCAAGGGGCCAGCCCCAGCATTTT
CASHSGARGQPQHF
>TRBV12-3/TRBV12-4|-|-|TRBJ2-1
TGTGCCAGCAGTGCCGGGACACCACACTACAATGAGCAGTTCTTC
CASSAGTPHYNEQFF
>TRBV29-1|TRBD1|-|TRBJ2-7
TGCAGTATTAAGACAGGGGGAGAGTACGAGCAGTACTTC
CSIKTGGEYEQYF